This T cell receptor beta chain was observed in a study of blood T cell repertoires in COVID-19. Study information: Collection of acute and convalescent COVID-19 samples took place in the United States, Italy and Spain. In each case, the material was cDNA or gDNA derived from T cells, B-cell-depleted T cells, or PBMCs.

Germline CDR1 and CDR2: KGHSH and LQKENI. This CDR3 spans 16 amino acids. Deletions cut 3 bases from V and 6 bases from J, with 20 bases between. Source study methods: Scientists estimated how many nucleated cells there were by amplifying reference gene primers. Using immunoSEQ multiplex PCR, the repertoire was profiled, and TCRdb retains in-frame clones only, with some absent. V and J calls and clone size are copied from that table; D and trimming were computed from the DNA. The sample lists approximately 150,000 clones; about 90% were seen once. The TCR originated in a human donor with acute COVID-19. The donor label of this sample is uncertain. This chain uses TRBV18 with TRBJ1-1, with a possible D match to TRBD1 (6 bases). The sequenced sample was PBMCs or T cells enriched from blood (not recorded which). CDR3 nucleotides: TGTGCCAGCTCACCTGCACTCTCAGGGGTGGGTGCTGAAGCTTTCTTT. Translation gives CASSPALSGVGAEAFF.